The rows below give T cell receptor beta chains drawn from one sample of a study of blood T cell repertoires in COVID-19. Some clones are missing from TCRdb's copy, which holds only in-frame ones; the method was immunoSEQ multiplex PCR. Altogether under 300,000 clones are present, over 80% being singletons, with the ten largest covering around 5.9%. Input material: peripheral blood. The receptors derive from a human donor in a cohort sampled during active COVID-19. CDR3s include the opening cysteine and the closing phenylalanine or tryptophan. The order of the fields is D gene, V gene, clone size, J gene, CDR3 protein, CDR3 DNA. D genes are given only for firm matches. The size of a clone is reported for some rows only, either as once, few or many, or as a class for expanded clones.

d_gene: TRBD1; v_gene: TRBV9; abundance: .; j_gene: TRBJ1-2; CDR3aa: CASSQPFGQEFYGYTF; CDR3nt: TGTGCCAGCAGCCAACCTTTTGGACAGGAATTCTATGGCTACACCTTC
d_gene: TRBD1; v_gene: TRBV3-1/TRBV3-2; abundance: .; j_gene: TRBJ2-7; CDR3aa: CASSQDIQGEQYF; CDR3nt: TGTGCCAGCAGCCAAGATATACAGGGGGAGCAGTACTTC
d_gene: TRBD2; v_gene: TRBV6-2/TRBV6-3; abundance: .; j_gene: TRBJ2-3; CDR3aa: CASSREREGRGTDTQYF; CDR3nt: TGTGCCAGCAGCCGAGAGCGGGAGGGCCGAGGGACAGATACGCAGTATTTT
d_gene: .; v_gene: TRBV6-1; abundance: .; j_gene: TRBJ1-3; CDR3aa: CASSEERLSSGNTIYF; CDR3nt: TGTGCCAGCAGTGAAGAGCGATTAAGCTCTGGAAACACCATATATTTT
d_gene: TRBD2; v_gene: TRBV3-1/TRBV3-2; abundance: .; j_gene: TRBJ2-1; CDR3aa: CASSLSGRRVNEQFF; CDR3nt: TGTGCCAGCAGTTTGAGCGGGAGACGTGTCAATGAGCAGTTCTTC
d_gene: .; v_gene: TRBV6-5; abundance: .; j_gene: TRBJ1-2; CDR3aa: CASSYEGDYGYTF; CDR3nt: TGTGCCAGCAGTTACGAAGGGGACTATGGCTACACCTTC
d_gene: .; v_gene: TRBV2; abundance: .; j_gene: TRBJ2-7; CDR3aa: CASNPEGVDYEQYF; CDR3nt: TGTGCCAGCAACCCTGAAGGAGTTGACTACGAGCAGTACTTC
d_gene: .; v_gene: TRBV29-1; abundance: .; j_gene: TRBJ2-7; CDR3aa: CSVERGRGMGEQYF; CDR3nt: TGCAGCGTTGAAAGGGGTCGCGGGATGGGTGAGCAGTACTTC
d_gene: TRBD1; v_gene: TRBV12-5; abundance: .; j_gene: TRBJ2-1; CDR3aa: CASGTGTGVVNEQFF; CDR3nt: TGTGCTAGTGGCACCGGGACAGGGGTGGTCAATGAGCAGTTCTTC
d_gene: TRBD2; v_gene: TRBV5-6; abundance: once; j_gene: TRBJ2-1; CDR3aa: CASSLASGGYNEQFF; CDR3nt: TGTGCCAGCAGCTTAGCTAGCGGGGGTTACAATGAGCAGTTCTTC
d_gene: .; v_gene: TRBV2; abundance: .; j_gene: TRBJ2-1; CDR3aa: CASSEGWSSYNEQFF; CDR3nt: TGTGCCAGCAGTGAAGGCTGGAGCTCCTACAATGAGCAGTTCTTC
d_gene: .; v_gene: TRBV24-1; abundance: .; j_gene: TRBJ2-1; CDR3aa: CATSDPRTDYNEQFF; CDR3nt: TGTGCCACCAGTGATCCCAGGACAGACTACAATGAGCAGTTCTTC
d_gene: .; v_gene: TRBV11-2; abundance: .; j_gene: TRBJ2-1; CDR3aa: CASSYYRDREQFF; CDR3nt: TGTGCCAGCAGCTACTACAGGGACCGAGAGCAGTTCTTC
d_gene: .; v_gene: TRBV28; abundance: .; j_gene: TRBJ2-5; CDR3aa: CASSPLGDGLQETQYF; CDR3nt: TGTGCCAGCAGCCCCTTAGGGGACGGACTACAAGAGACCCAGTACTTC
d_gene: TRBD2; v_gene: TRBV20-1; abundance: .; j_gene: TRBJ2-7; CDR3aa: CSASSPLTSGSTYEQYF; CDR3nt: TGCAGTGCTAGTTCCCCTCTGACTAGCGGGAGTACTTACGAGCAGTACTTC
d_gene: TRBD1; v_gene: TRBV10-2; abundance: .; j_gene: TRBJ2-7; CDR3aa: CASLQGTYEQYF; CDR3nt: TGCGCCAGCTTACAGGGGACCTACGAGCAGTACTTC
d_gene: .; v_gene: TRBV6-2/TRBV6-3; abundance: few; j_gene: TRBJ2-7; CDR3aa: CASSYSVSDSRAYEQYF; CDR3nt: TGTGCCAGCAGTTACTCGGTGTCGGACAGTAGAGCGTACGAGCAGTACTTC
d_gene: TRBD1; v_gene: TRBV11-2; abundance: .; j_gene: TRBJ1-2; CDR3aa: CASRYTGGVGGYTF; CDR3nt: TGTGCCAGCAGATATACAGGGGGAGTAGGCGGCTACACCTTC
d_gene: .; v_gene: TRBV7-2; abundance: few; j_gene: TRBJ2-2; CDR3aa: CASSPLGLNTGELFF; CDR3nt: TGTGCCAGCAGCCCACTAGGGCTGAACACCGGGGAGCTGTTTTTT
d_gene: .; v_gene: TRBV28; abundance: .; j_gene: TRBJ1-4; CDR3aa: CASSPPNRVELFF; CDR3nt: TGTGCCAGCAGTCCTCCCAACAGGGTTGAACTGTTTTTT
d_gene: .; v_gene: TRBV5-1; abundance: once; j_gene: TRBJ1-3; CDR3aa: CASSPGRGSFSGNTIYF; CDR3nt: TGCGCCAGCAGCCCCGGACGGGGAAGTTTCTCTGGAAACACCATATATTTT
d_gene: TRBD1; v_gene: TRBV19; abundance: .; j_gene: TRBJ1-5; CDR3aa: CASSGSTGMANQPQHF; CDR3nt: TGTGCCAGTAGTGGATCGACAGGGATGGCGAATCAGCCCCAGCATTTT